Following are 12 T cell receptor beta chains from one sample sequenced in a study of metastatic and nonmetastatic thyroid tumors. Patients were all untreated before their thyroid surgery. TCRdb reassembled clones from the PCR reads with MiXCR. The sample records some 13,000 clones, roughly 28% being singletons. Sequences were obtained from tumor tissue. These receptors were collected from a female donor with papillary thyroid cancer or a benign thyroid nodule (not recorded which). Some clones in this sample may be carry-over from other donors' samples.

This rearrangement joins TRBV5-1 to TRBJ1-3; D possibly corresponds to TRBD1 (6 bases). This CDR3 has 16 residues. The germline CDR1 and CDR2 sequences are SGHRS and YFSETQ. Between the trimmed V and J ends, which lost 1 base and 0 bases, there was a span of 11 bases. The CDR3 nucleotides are TGCGCCAGCAGCTTGTGGGACACCATCTCTGGAAACACCATATATTTT. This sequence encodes CASSLWDTISGNTIYF.

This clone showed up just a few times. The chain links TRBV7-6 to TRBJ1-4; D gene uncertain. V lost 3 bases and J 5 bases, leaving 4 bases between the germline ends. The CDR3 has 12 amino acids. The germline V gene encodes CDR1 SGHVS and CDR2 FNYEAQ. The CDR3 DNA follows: TGTGCCAGCAGCTTTGGGAATGAAAAACTGTTTTTT. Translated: CASSFGNEKLFF.

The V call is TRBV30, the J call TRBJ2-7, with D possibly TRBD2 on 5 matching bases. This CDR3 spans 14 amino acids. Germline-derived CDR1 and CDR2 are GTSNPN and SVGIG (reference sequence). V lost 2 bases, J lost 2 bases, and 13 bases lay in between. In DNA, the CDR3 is TGTGCCTGGAGTTTGCGGGCCACTACCTACGAGCAGTACTTC. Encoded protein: CAWSLRATTYEQYF. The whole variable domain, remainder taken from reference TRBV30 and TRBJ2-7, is SQTIHQWPATLVQPVGSPLSLECTVEGTSNPNLYWYRQAAGRGLQLLFYSVGIGQISSEVPQNLSASRPQDRQFILSSKKLLLSDSGFYLCAWSLRATTYEQYFGPGTRLTVT.

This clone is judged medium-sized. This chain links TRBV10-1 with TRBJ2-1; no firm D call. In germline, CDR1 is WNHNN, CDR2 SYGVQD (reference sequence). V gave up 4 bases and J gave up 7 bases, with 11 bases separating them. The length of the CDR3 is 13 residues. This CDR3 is CASSAPPRNEQFF. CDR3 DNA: TGCGCCAGCAGTGCCCCCCCTAGGAATGAGCAGTTCTTC.

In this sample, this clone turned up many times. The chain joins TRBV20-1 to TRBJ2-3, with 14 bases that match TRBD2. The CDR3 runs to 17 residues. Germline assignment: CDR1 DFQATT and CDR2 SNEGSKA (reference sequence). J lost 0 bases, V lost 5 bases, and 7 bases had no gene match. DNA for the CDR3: TGCAGTGCTGAGGGACTAGCGGGAGAACTGAGCACAGATACGCAGTATTTT. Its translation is CSAEGLAGELSTDTQYF.

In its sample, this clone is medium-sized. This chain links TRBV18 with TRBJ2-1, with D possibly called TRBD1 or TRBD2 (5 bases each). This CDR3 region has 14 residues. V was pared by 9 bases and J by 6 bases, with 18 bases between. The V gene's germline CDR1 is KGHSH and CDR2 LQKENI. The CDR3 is CARPRGAGCNEQFF. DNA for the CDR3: TGTGCCAGGCCTCGGGGCGCCGGTTGCAATGAGCAGTTCTTC.

CDR3 nucleotides: TGTGCCAGCACTACACCCGGAATCACCAAGTATTTCTTT. Translating it yields CASTTPGITKYFF. The V gene is TRBV28, the J gene TRBJ1-1, with no clear D. The CDR3 extends over 13 amino acids. V was trimmed by 7 bases and J by 13 bases, leaving 22 bases between them. Looked up from germline, CDR1 is MDHEN and CDR2 is SYDVKM. The whole variable domain, remainder taken from reference TRBV28 and TRBJ1-1, is DVKVTQSSRYLVKRTGEKVFLECVQDMDHENMFWYRQDPGLGLRLIYFSYDVKMKEKGDIPEGYSVSREKKERFSLILESASTNQTSMYLCASTTPGITKYFFGQGTRLTVV.

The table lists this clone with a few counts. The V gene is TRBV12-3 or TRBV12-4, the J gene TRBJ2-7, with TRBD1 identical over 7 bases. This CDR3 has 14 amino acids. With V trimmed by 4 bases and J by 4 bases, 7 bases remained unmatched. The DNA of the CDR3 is TGTGCCAGCAGTTACAGGGGACGGGAATACGAGCAGTACTTC. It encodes CASSYRGREYEQYF.

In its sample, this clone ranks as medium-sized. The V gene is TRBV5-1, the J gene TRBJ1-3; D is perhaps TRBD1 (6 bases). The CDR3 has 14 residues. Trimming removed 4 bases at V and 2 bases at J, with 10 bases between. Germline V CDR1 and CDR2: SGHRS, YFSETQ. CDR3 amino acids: CASSGDTTGNTIYF. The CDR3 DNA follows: TGCGCCAGCAGCGGGGACACCACTGGAAACACCATATATTTT.

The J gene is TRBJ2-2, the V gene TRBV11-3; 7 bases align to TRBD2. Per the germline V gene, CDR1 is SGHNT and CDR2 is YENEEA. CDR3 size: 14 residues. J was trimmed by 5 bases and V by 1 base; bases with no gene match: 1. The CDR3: CASSLAGGTGELFF. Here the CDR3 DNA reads TGTGCCAGCAGCTTAGCGGGAGGAACCGGGGAGCTGTTTTTT.

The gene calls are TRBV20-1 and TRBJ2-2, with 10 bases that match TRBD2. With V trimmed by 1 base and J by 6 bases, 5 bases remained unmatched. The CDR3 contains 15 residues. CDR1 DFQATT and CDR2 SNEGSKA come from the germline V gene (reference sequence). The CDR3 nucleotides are TGCAGTGCTAGAGCCCCCCTAGCGGGAGCCGGGGAGCTGTTTTTT. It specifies CSARAPLAGAGELFF.

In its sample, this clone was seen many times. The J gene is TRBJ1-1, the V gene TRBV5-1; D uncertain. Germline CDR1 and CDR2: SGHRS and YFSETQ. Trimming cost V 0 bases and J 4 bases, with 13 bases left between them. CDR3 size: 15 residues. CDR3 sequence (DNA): TGCGCCAGCAGCTTGGTTCGGGGTCCGGTCACTGAAGCTTTCTTT. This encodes CASSLVRGPVTEAFF.